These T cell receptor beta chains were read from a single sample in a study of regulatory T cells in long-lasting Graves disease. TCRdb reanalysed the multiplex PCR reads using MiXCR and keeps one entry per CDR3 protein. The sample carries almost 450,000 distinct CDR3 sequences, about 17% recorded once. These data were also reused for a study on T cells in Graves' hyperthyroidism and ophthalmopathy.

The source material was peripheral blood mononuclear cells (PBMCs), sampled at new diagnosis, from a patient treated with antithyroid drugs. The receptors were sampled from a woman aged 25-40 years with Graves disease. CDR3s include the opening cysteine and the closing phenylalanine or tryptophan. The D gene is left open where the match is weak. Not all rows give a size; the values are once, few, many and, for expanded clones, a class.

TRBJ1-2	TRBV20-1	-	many	CSAKRGLIMYGYTF	TGCAGTGCTAAAAGGGGACTTATTATGTATGGCTACACCTTC
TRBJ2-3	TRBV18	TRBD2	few	CASSPTSEGTDTQYF	TGTGCCAGCTCCCCGACTAGCGAGGGCACAGATACGCAGTATTTT
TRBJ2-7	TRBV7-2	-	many	CASSLSVSSYEQYF	TGTGCCAGCAGCTTATCAGTGAGCTCCTACGAGCAGTACTTC
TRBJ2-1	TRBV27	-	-	CASSLSKGNEQFF	TGTGCCAGCAGTTTATCGAAGGGTAATGAGCAGTTCTTC
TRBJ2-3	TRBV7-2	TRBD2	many	CASSFYKGLAGGTDTQYF	TGTGCCAGCAGCTTCTATAAGGGACTAGCGGGAGGGACAGATACGCAGTATTTT
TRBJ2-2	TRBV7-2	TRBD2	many	CASSLAGTTNTGELFF	TGTGCCAGCAGCTTGGCAGGGACTACGAACACCGGGGAGCTGTTTTTT
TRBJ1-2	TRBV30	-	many	CAWSPPRTLYYGYTF	TGTGCCTGGAGTCCCCCACGGACCCTATACTATGGCTACACCTTC
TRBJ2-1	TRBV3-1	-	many	CASRSDFSSGYNEQFF	TGTGCCAGCAGATCCGACTTCTCATCGGGTTACAATGAGCAGTTCTTC
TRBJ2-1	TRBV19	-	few	CASSSGSGDEQFF	TGTGCCAGTAGTTCGGGGTCGGGCGATGAGCAGTTCTTC
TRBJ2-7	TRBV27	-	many	CASSPRGRGNEQYF	TGTGCCAGCAGTCCCCGGGGCAGGGGTAACGAGCAGTACTTC
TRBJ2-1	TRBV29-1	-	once	CSVSTGRVRNNEQFF	TGCAGCGTCAGTACCGGAAGGGTTCGGAACAATGAGCAGTTCTTC
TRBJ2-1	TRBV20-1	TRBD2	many	CSAREVGGPVEQFF	TGCAGTGCTAGAGAAGTGGGAGGGCCGGTTGAGCAGTTCTTC
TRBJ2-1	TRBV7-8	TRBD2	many	CASSASGLADNEQFF	TGTGCCAGCAGCGCGTCGGGACTAGCGGACAATGAGCAGTTCTTC
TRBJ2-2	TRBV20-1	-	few	CSSAGSTTGELFF	TGCAGTTCCGCCGGGAGCACGACCGGGGAGCTGTTTTTT
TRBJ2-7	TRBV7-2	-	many	CASSPGRVNYEQYF	TGTGCCAGCAGCCCCGGTAGAGTCAACTACGAGCAGTACTTC
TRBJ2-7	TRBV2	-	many	CASSEAWRSPWAEQYF	TGTGCCAGCAGTGAAGCATGGCGGAGCCCTTGGGCCGAGCAGTACTTC
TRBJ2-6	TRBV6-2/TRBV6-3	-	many	CASSSGTVGANVLTF	TGTGCCAGCAGTTCCGGGACGGTTGGGGCCAACGTCCTGACTTTC
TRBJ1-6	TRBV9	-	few	CASSVAVPSPLHF	TGTGCCAGCAGCGTAGCTGTGCCTTCACCCCTCCACTTT
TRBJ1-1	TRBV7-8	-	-	CASSLRRSGNTEAFF	TGTGCCAGCAGCCTAAGGAGGTCGGGGAACACTGAAGCTTTCTTT
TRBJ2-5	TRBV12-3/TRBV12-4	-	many	CASSFGGRSETQYF	TGTGCCAGCAGTTTCGGGGGACGGTCAGAGACCCAGTACTTC
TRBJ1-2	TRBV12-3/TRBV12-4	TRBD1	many	CASSLPGQGNHGYTF	TGTGCCAGCAGTTTACCGGGACAGGGGAACCATGGCTACACCTTC
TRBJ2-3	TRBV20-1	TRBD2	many	CSAPATSGTSTDTQYF	TGCAGTGCCCCCGCGACTAGCGGGACTAGCACAGATACGCAGTATTTT
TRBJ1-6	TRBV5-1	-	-	CASSGRGPGDSPLHF	TGCGCCAGCAGCGGCAGGGGTCCCGGGGATTCACCCCTCCACTTT
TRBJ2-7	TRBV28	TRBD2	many	CASSGGTSSYEQYF	TGTGCCAGCAGTGGCGGGACTAGCTCCTACGAGCAGTACTTC
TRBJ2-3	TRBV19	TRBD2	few	CASRIAGHGSGTQYF	TGTGCCAGTCGAATAGCGGGGCACGGATCTGGTACGCAGTATTTT
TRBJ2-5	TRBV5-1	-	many	CASSLGERETQYF	TGCGCCAGCAGCTTGGGGGAAAGAGAGACCCAGTACTTC
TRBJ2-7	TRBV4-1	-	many	CASSPGGTRYEQYF	TGCGCCAGCAGCCCCGGCGGGACTCGATACGAGCAGTACTTC
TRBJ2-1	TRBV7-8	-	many	CASSYMVGVVYNEQFF	TGTGCCAGCAGTTACATGGTAGGGGTCGTCTACAATGAGCAGTTCTTC
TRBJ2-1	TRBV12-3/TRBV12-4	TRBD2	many	CASSLAVRSYNEQFF	TGTGCCAGCAGCCTAGCGGTTCGCTCCTACAATGAGCAGTTCTTC
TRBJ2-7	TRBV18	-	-	CASSPRGRRLYEQYF	TGTGCCAGCTCCCCCCGGGGCAGGCGGTTGTACGAGCAGTACTTC
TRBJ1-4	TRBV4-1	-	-	CASSQVVGGGLATNDKLFF	TGCGCCAGCAGCCAAGTTGTCGGGGGGGGACTTGCAACTAATGATAAACTGTTTTTT
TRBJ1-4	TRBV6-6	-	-	CASSYSGPTMSNEKLFF	TGTGCCAGCAGTTACTCGGGACCGACGATGTCTAATGAAAAACTGTTTTTT
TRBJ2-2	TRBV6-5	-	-	CASSYSDGGELFF	TGTGCCAGCAGTTACTCGGACGGCGGGGAGCTGTTTTTT
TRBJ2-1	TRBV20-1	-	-	CSARGRVRPDNEQFF	TGCAGTGCTAGAGGACGCGTACGTCCCGACAATGAGCAGTTCTTC
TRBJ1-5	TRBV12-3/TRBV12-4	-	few	CASSRNVNQPQHF	TGTGCCAGCAGCCGAAATGTCAATCAGCCCCAGCATTTT
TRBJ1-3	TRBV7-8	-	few	CASRIEVGRNSGNTIYF	TGTGCCAGCAGGATAGAAGTGGGCAGGAACTCTGGAAACACCATATATTTT
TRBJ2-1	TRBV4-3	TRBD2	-	CASSRWTSGRAAYNEQFF	TGCGCCAGCAGCCGATGGACTAGCGGGAGGGCTGCCTACAATGAGCAGTTCTTC
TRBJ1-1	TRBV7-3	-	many	CASSQKPLGGMNTEAFF	TGTGCCAGCAGCCAAAAACCCCTGGGGGGGATGAACACTGAAGCTTTCTTT
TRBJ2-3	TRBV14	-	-	CASSQGQYTDTQYF	TGTGCCAGCAGCCAAGGCCAGTACACAGATACGCAGTATTTT
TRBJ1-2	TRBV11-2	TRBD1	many	CASSPRTGGISTNYGYTF	TGTGCCAGCAGCCCCCGAACAGGGGGCATCTCTACTAACTATGGCTACACCTTC
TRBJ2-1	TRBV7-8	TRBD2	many	CASSPWTSGRAVVGEQFF	TGTGCCAGCAGCCCTTGGACTAGCGGGAGGGCCGTCGTGGGTGAGCAGTTCTTC
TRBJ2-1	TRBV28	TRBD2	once	CASSLGGLSGRGNEQFF	TGTGCCAGCAGTTTGGGGGGGTTGAGCGGGAGGGGGAATGAGCAGTTCTTC
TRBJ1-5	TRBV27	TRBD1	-	CASVARGRGLGNQPQHF	TGTGCCAGCGTGGCCAGGGGGCGAGGGTTAGGCAATCAGCCCCAGCATTTT
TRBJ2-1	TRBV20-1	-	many	CSAPRGGSSYNEQFF	TGCAGTGCTCCCAGAGGCGGAAGCTCCTACAATGAGCAGTTCTTC
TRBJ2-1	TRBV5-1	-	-	CASSLARAEQFF	TGCGCCAGCAGCTTGGCCCGGGCTGAGCAGTTCTTC
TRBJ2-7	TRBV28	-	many	CASSLTSTGGGYEQYF	TGTGCCAGCAGTTTAACGTCCACCGGAGGGGGTTACGAGCAGTACTTC
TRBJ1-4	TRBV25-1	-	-	CASSDPNEKLFF	TGTGCCAGCAGTGACCCTAATGAAAAACTGTTTTTT
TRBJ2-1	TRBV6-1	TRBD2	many	CASSQAGGSGNEQFF	TGTGCCAGCAGTCAAGCGGGGGGCTCGGGTAATGAGCAGTTCTTC
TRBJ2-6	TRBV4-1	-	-	CASSHRRGSGANVLTF	TGCGCCAGCAGCCATCGCAGGGGATCCGGGGCCAACGTCCTGACTTTC